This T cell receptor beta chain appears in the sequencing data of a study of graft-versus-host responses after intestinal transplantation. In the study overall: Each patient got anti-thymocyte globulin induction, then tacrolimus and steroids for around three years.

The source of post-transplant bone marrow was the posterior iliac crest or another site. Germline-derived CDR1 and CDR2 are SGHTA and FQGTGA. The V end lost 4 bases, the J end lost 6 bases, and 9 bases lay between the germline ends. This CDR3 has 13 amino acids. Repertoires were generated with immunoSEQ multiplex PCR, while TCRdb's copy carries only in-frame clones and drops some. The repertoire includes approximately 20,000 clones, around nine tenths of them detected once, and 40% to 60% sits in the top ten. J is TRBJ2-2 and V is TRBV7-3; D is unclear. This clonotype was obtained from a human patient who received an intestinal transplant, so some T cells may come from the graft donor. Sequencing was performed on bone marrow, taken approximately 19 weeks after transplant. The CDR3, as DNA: TGTGCCAGCAGCTCCCAACTTCCCGGGGAGCTGTTTTTT. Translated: CASSSQLPGELFF.